This T cell receptor beta chain was identified in a study of OX40 agonist ivuxolimab in advanced cancers. In germline, CDR1 is MNHNS, CDR2 SASEGT. Trimming took off 4 bases at V and 7 bases at J, with 11 bases between the two ends. This CDR3 comprises 13 residues. This table comes from immunoSEQ multiplex PCR, and its TCRdb copy is limited to in-frame clones, with some not included. This sample has approximately 10,000 clones, with approximately 72% found just once. The chain links TRBV6-1 to TRBJ2-1; possible D gene TRBD1, 5 bases. This TCR derives from an adult with an advanced solid tumor such as melanoma, head and neck, liver or kidney cancer. Sequencing used CD4+ or CD8+ T cells sorted from blood, obtained in a trial of the OX40 agonist ivuxolimab. The CDR3 DNA is TGTGCCAGCAGTGGCAGGGTGGGGAATGAGCAGTTCTTC. Its protein product is CASSGRVGNEQFF.